This is a list of T cell receptor beta chains from one sample in a study of vaccination effects on CD4 cells after COVID-19. Antigen specificity for these receptors is unknown. Only in-frame clones appear in the TCRdb table, and some are missing; sequencing was by immunoSEQ multiplex PCR. The table has tens of thousands of clones, around 70% seen once. Sequencing was performed on CD4+ T cells from PBMCs cultured with HCoV-229E spike peptides, taken before COVID-19 vaccination. The receptors derive from a human donor who received a COVID-19 vaccine. Both conserved end residues are part of each CDR3. Fields, in order: D gene, J gene, clone size, V gene, CDR3 protein, CDR3 DNA. D genes are given only for firm matches. Size is omitted from some rows. Given values are once, few, many or a class for expanded clones.

>TRBD2|TRBJ2-7|NA|TRBV7-9
CASSFGTSDSYEQYF
TGTGCCAGCAGCTTTGGGACTAGCGACTCCTACGAGCAGTACTTC
>NA|TRBJ2-3|NA|TRBV3-1/TRBV3-2
CASSPAVGAGTDTQYF
TGTGCCAGCAGCCCCGCGGTGGGAGCGGGCACAGATACGCAGTATTTT
>NA|TRBJ2-2|few|TRBV18
CASSGTSNTGELFF
TGTGCCAGCTCCGGGACCTCGAACACCGGGGAGCTGTTTTTT
>TRBD1|TRBJ1-2|NA|TRBV5-1
CASSLGQGWDGYTF
TGCGCCAGCAGCTTGGGACAGGGTTGGGATGGCTACACCTTC
>TRBD2|TRBJ2-1|NA|TRBV3-1/TRBV3-2
CASSPGTSGSHEQFF
TGTGCCAGCAGCCCCGGGACTAGCGGGAGCCATGAGCAGTTCTTC
>NA|TRBJ2-2|NA|TRBV10-1
CASSEIGANTGELFF
TGCGCCAGCAGTGAGATCGGGGCGAACACCGGGGAGCTGTTTTTT
>TRBD1|TRBJ1-1|NA|TRBV6-1
CASSEGRSGGKAFF
TGTGCCAGCAGTGAAGGGAGATCAGGGGGGAAAGCTTTCTTT
>NA|TRBJ2-3|once|TRBV5-1
CASSSGQPGETDTQYF
TGCGCCAGCAGCTCCGGACAGCCAGGGGAAACAGATACGCAGTATTTT
>NA|TRBJ1-5|NA|TRBV3-1/TRBV3-2
CASSHGLTGTKGQPQHF
TGTGCCAGCAGCCACGGACTCACCGGGACCAAAGGTCAGCCCCAGCATTTT
>TRBD1|TRBJ1-2|NA|TRBV18
CASSPSDRGGYGYTF
TGTGCCAGCTCACCTAGTGACAGGGGGGGCTATGGCTACACCTTC
>NA|TRBJ2-7|NA|TRBV6-5
CATSQQKSSYEQYF
TGTGCCACCAGTCAACAGAAGAGCTCCTACGAGCAGTACTTC
>TRBD1|TRBJ2-5|NA|TRBV6-5
CASSRDRKETQYF
TGTGCCAGCTCCCGGGACAGGAAAGAGACCCAGTACTTC
>TRBD1|TRBJ1-6|NA|TRBV6-5
CASSYTTGTGGSPLHF
TGTGCCAGCAGTTACACAACCGGGACAGGGGGATCACCCCTCCACTTT
>NA|TRBJ2-7|NA|TRBV18
CASSPTRAVDEQYF
TGTGCCAGCTCACCAACACGGGCGGTGGACGAGCAGTACTTC
>NA|TRBJ2-5|once|TRBV3-1/TRBV3-2
CASSQGAHRWETQYF
TGTGCCAGCAGCCAAGGAGCGCATAGATGGGAGACCCAGTACTTC
>NA|TRBJ2-5|NA|TRBV12-3/TRBV12-4
CASSFGGQETQYF
TGTGCCAGCAGTTTTGGGGGCCAAGAGACCCAGTACTTC
>NA|TRBJ1-1|NA|TRBV7-2
CASSVNRGTEAFF
TGTGCCAGCAGCGTAAATAGGGGCACTGAAGCTTTCTTT
>NA|TRBJ2-5|NA|TRBV30
CAWSVSETQYF
TGTGCCTGGAGTGTGTCCGAGACCCAGTACTTC
>TRBD1|TRBJ1-6|few|TRBV5-4
CASSFPGQVSPLHF
TGTGCCAGCAGCTTTCCGGGACAGGTTTCACCCCTCCACTTT
>NA|TRBJ2-6|NA|TRBV10-3
CAISESRVLTF
TGTGCCATCAGTGAGTCGCGCGTCCTGACTTTC
>TRBD2|TRBJ2-1|NA|TRBV6-4
CASSDLAGSYNEQFF
TGTGCCAGCAGTGATTTAGCGGGCTCCTACAATGAGCAGTTCTTC
>TRBD2|TRBJ2-7|NA|TRBV6-2/TRBV6-3
CASSPLAGGNEQYF
TGTGCCAGCAGTCCCCTAGCGGGAGGGAACGAGCAGTACTTC
>NA|TRBJ2-2|NA|TRBV2
CASSERGTAGGTGELFF
TGTGCCAGCAGTGAGAGGGGGACTGCAGGGGGAACCGGGGAGCTGTTTTTT
>NA|TRBJ2-2|NA|TRBV3-1/TRBV3-2
CASSRDTNTGELFF
TGTGCCAGCAGCCGGGACACAAACACCGGGGAGCTGTTTTTT
>NA|TRBJ1-4|NA|TRBV5-6
CASSLQGRNEKLFF
TGTGCCAGCAGCTTGCAAGGGAGGAATGAAAAACTGTTTTTT
>TRBD2|TRBJ2-7|few|TRBV2
CASVTGTSGIHEQYF
TGTGCCAGCGTAACCGGGACTAGCGGGATCCACGAGCAGTACTTC